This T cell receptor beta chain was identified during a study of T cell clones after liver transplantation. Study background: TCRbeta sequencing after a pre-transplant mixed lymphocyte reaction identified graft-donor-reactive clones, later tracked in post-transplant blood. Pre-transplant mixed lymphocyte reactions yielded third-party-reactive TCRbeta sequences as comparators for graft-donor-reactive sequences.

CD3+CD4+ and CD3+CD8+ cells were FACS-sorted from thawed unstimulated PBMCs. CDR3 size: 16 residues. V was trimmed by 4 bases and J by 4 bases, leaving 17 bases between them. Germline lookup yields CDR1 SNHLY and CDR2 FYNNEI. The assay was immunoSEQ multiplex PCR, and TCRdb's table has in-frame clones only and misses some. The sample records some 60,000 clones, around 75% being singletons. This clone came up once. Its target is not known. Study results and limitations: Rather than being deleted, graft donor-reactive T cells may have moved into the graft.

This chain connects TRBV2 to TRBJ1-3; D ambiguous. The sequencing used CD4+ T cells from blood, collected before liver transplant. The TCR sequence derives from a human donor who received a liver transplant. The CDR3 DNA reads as TGTGCCAGCAGTGTCTATGAAGGTCGAGGCGGAAACACCATATATTTT. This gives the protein CASSVYEGRGGNTIYF.